Listed here are 30 T cell receptor beta chains from one sample, sequenced in a study of T cell changes during pregnancy in multiple sclerosis. Here immunoSEQ multiplex PCR was the method, and the copy in TCRdb shows in-frame clones only, minus some. The sample shows some 60,000 clones, roughly 90% of them seen only once. Source: peripheral blood, taken in the third trimester of pregnancy. The origin of the receptors is a female donor in good health, enrolled as a control in a pregnancy study.

The chain combines TRBV28 with TRBJ2-3, with TRBD2 matching 7 bases. The length of the CDR3 is 16 residues. V was clipped by 3 bases and J by 8 bases; unmatched bases: 14. CDR1 MDHEN and CDR2 SYDVKM come from the germline V gene. The CDR3 loop is CASSFVVSGRSGTQYF. The CDR3 DNA follows: TGTGCCAGCAGTTTTGTGGTATCCGGGAGGAGTGGTACGCAGTATTTT. The full variable domain, completed using reference TRBV28 and TRBJ2-3, is DVKVTQSSRYLVKRTGEKVFLECVQDMDHENMFWYRQDPGLGLRLIYFSYDVKMKEKGDIPEGYSVSREKKERFSLILESASTNQTSMYLCASSFVVSGRSGTQYFGPGTRLTVL.

The rearrangement links TRBV7-9 to TRBJ2-7, with 9 bases identical to TRBD2. Germline V gene sequence: CDR1 SEHNR, CDR2 FQNEAQ (reference sequence). The CDR3 runs 15 residues. The V and J ends lost 5 bases and 4 bases, in that order; junction bases with no gene match: 9. The CDR3 reads CASSHGRLAAYEQYF. In DNA form, the CDR3 reads TGTGCCAGCAGCCATGGGCGACTAGCGGCTTACGAGCAGTACTTC.

The CDR3 nucleotides are TGTGCCAGCAGTTCCCCGGGACAGGGGTTCTACGAGCAGTACTTC. This translates into CASSSPGQGFYEQYF. The V and J genes are TRBV27 and TRBJ2-7; 10 nucleotides agree with TRBD1. CDR1 is MNHEY, CDR2 SMNVEV, per germline (reference sequence). V dropped 4 bases and J dropped 3; count of bases not matched to a gene: 6. This CDR3 has 15 residues.

The chain couples TRBV4-2 to TRBJ2-1, with 9 bases fitting TRBD2. Germline lookup yields CDR1 LGHNA and CDR2 YNFKEQ. After removal of 5 bases from V and 4 bases from J, the junction contained 9 bases not matched to a gene. CDR3 size: 16 residues. CDR3 loop: CASSGAGGLLYNEQFF. In nucleotides, the CDR3 is TGTGCCAGCAGCGGAGCGGGGGGCTTACTGTACAATGAGCAGTTCTTC.

The DNA of the CDR3 is TGTGCCAGCAGCTTGGTCGGGACAAGGAACCAGGATGAGCAGTTCTTC. This encodes CASSLVGTRNQDEQFF. V is TRBV5-4 and J is TRBJ2-1; TRBD1 is a possible D gene (6 bases). The CDR3 totals 16 residues. In germline, CDR1 is SGHNT, CDR2 YYREEE (reference sequence). V shed 0 bases and J shed 8 bases, with 18 bases lying between them.

This chain joins TRBV20-1 and TRBJ1-2; 7 bases are shared with TRBD1. V trimming: 5 bases; J trimming: 7 bases; junction bases outside the gene matches: 4. Germline-derived CDR1 and CDR2 are DFQATT and SNEGSKA (reference sequence). The CDR3 is made up of 11 amino acids. CDR3 amino acids: CSAQGGGGYTF. CDR3 nucleotides: TGCAGTGCTCAGGGGGGCGGTGGCTACACCTTC.

V gene TRBV6-5 combines with J gene TRBJ2-7; 7 bases are shared with TRBD1. The V segment lost 6 bases and the J segment 2 bases; nucleotides outside the gene matches: 4. Germline V gives CDR1 MNHEY, CDR2 SVGAGI. The CDR3 is 13 residues long. CDR3 nucleotide sequence: TGTGCCAGCAGCGGACAGGTAACCTACGAGCAGTACTTC. This gives the protein CASSGQVTYEQYF.

The V call is TRBV7-2, the J call TRBJ2-3, with 8 nucleotides matching TRBD2. The germline V gene has CDR1 SGHTA and CDR2 FQGNSA. CDR3 length: 16 amino acids. The J segment lost 1 base and the V segment lost 5 bases, leaving 8 bases of the junction unmatched. The CDR3 loop reads CASSPPGGSGTDTQYF. CDR3 bases: TGTGCCAGCAGCCCACCGGGGGGGTCTGGCACAGATACGCAGTATTTT.

This clone was picked up a small number of times. This chain joins TRBV29-1 and TRBJ1-1; D gene unclear. Trimming removed 5 bases from V and 6 bases from J, with 19 bases in between. This CDR3 spans 14 amino acids. Per the germline V gene, CDR1 is SQVTM and CDR2 is ANQGSEA. In nucleotides, the CDR3 is TGCAGCGTTCGAGGGTCCTCCGTCGTGGCTGAAGCTTTCTTT. It codes for CSVRGSSVVAEAFF.

V usage is TRBV7-2 and J usage is TRBJ2-6; D is perhaps TRBD2 (5 bases). CDR1 is SGHTA, CDR2 FQGNSA, per germline. The CDR3 consists of 16 residues. Trimming stripped 1 base from V and 2 bases from J, with 9 bases between. The CDR3 DNA sequence: TGTGCCAGCAGCTTAGGTCCCGGGGCTGGGGCCAACGTCCTGACTTTC. It yields the protein CASSLGPGAGANVLTF.

This clone was seen once. V gene TRBV7-3 combines with J gene TRBJ2-7, with 16 bases lining up with TRBD2. V shed 2 bases, J shed 0 bases, and the junction held 7 bases outside the gene matches. The CDR3 runs 19 residues. The germline V gene has CDR1 SGHTA and CDR2 FQGTGA. CDR3 DNA: TGTGCCAGCAGCTTATTGGGACTAGCGGGAGGGCCGGTCTCCTACGAGCAGTACTTC. Translated, it gives CASSLLGLAGGPVSYEQYF. The entire variable domain, with the rest obtained from reference TRBV7-3 and TRBJ2-7, is as follows: GAGVSQTPSNKVTEKGKYVELRCDPISGHTALYWYRQSLGQGPEFLIYFQGTGAADDSGLPNDRFFAVRPEGSVSTLKIQRTERGDSAVYLCASSLLGLAGGPVSYEQYFGPGTRLTVT.

The chain is built from TRBV6-1 and TRBJ1-2; D gene uncertain. This CDR3 region has 14 residues. Trimming pared 3 bases from V and 4 bases from J, leaving 12 bases between. Germline assignment: CDR1 MNHNS and CDR2 SASEGT. CDR3 sequence (DNA): TGTGCCAGCAGTGATCTCTCCCTCTCCTATGGCTACACCTTC. This gives the protein CASSDLSLSYGYTF.

V and J are TRBV6-1 and TRBJ2-7; 8 nucleotides line up with TRBD1. The junction had 4 bases not matched to a gene; V was cut back by 6 bases and J by 3 bases. CDR3 length: 13 residues. CDR1 is MNHNS and CDR2 is SASEGT in the germline V gene. The CDR3 reads CASRGQGIYEQYF. CDR3 nucleotides: TGTGCCAGCAGAGGACAGGGAATCTACGAGCAGTACTTC.

V gene TRBV4-3 combines with J gene TRBJ1-1; maybe TRBD1 (5 bases). The CDR3 consists of 15 residues. CDR1 LGHNA and CDR2 YSLEER come from the germline V gene. V lost 3 bases and J 1 base, leaving 12 bases between the germline ends. CDR3 in DNA: TGCGCCAGCAGCCAGGACATGACGGGGAACACTGAAGCTTTCTTT. It codes for CASSQDMTGNTEAFF.

With regard to this clone: This same CDR3 is encoded by further DNA sequences in the sample. The chain links TRBV6-1 to TRBJ1-1; the D gene is possibly TRBD1 (6 bases). CDR3 length equals 14 residues. Deletions cut 1 base from V and 2 bases from J, with 8 bases between. Germline V gene sequence: CDR1 MNHNS, CDR2 SASEGT. CDR3 amino acids: CASSEGQVNTEAFF. DNA of the CDR3: TGTGCCAGCAGTGAAGGACAGGTAAACACTGAAGCTTTCTTT.

This clone was seen a single time. The gene calls are TRBV5-1 and TRBJ1-2, with TRBD1 matching 7 bases. The CDR3 runs 13 residues. Per the germline V gene, CDR1 is SGHRS and CDR2 is YFSETQ. After removal of 3 bases from V and 7 bases from J, the junction contained 6 bases not matched to a gene. The CDR3 protein is CASSSGTAGGYTF. CDR3 DNA sequence: TGCGCCAGCAGCTCCGGGACAGCTGGTGGCTACACCTTC.

J is TRBJ2-7 and V is TRBV7-8; no clear D. CDR1 SGHVS and CDR2 FQNEAQ come from the germline V gene. Between the trimmed V and J ends, which lost 6 bases and 5 bases, there was a span of 20 bases. The length of the CDR3 is 15 residues. CDR3 coding DNA: TGTGCCAGCAGTATTCTTAACGGGTTTAAGGACGAGCAGTACTTC. This encodes CASSILNGFKDEQYF.

The chain is built from TRBV6-6 and TRBJ1-2; D perhaps matches TRBD1 (5 bases). Germline CDR1 and CDR2: MNHNY and SVGAGI (reference sequence). This CDR3 has 16 amino acids. The V end was cut by 0 bases, the J end by 6 bases, with 17 bases between. CDR3 sequence: CASSYSGQGMWDGYTF. The CDR3 nucleotides are TGTGCCAGCAGTTACTCGGGTCAGGGAATGTGGGATGGCTACACCTTC.

The gene calls are TRBV14 and TRBJ2-7; the D gene is possibly TRBD2 (7 bases). Germline V lookup: CDR1 SGHDN, CDR2 FVKESK. The CDR3 contains 16 residues. V gave up 2 bases and J gave up 6 bases, with 20 bases separating them. CDR3 protein: CASSQPSGQKGSEQYF. In nucleotides, the CDR3 is TGTGCCAGCAGCCAACCTAGCGGACAGAAGGGTAGCGAGCAGTACTTC.

The chain combines TRBV6-5 with TRBJ2-2; 8 bases match TRBD1. Germline CDR1 is MNHEY and CDR2 is SVGAGI. V shed 6 bases and J 0 bases; nucleotides not matched to a gene: 3. The CDR3 sequence is 15 residues long. The CDR3 region is CASSLQGANTGELFF. CDR3 in DNA: TGTGCCAGCAGCCTACAGGGGGCGAACACCGGGGAGCTGTTTTTT.

The chain combines TRBV7-2 with TRBJ1-1, with TRBD1 matching 7 bases. Germline V lookup: CDR1 SGHTA, CDR2 FQGNSA. This CDR3 comprises 14 residues. V lost 5 bases to trimming and J lost 0 bases; unmatched junction nucleotides: 3. The DNA of the CDR3 is TGTGCCAGCAGCCGACAGGGTTTGAACACTGAAGCTTTCTTT. The encoded protein is CASSRQGLNTEAFF.

This chain connects TRBV6-6 to TRBJ2-5; possible D gene TRBD2, 6 bases. V was trimmed by 8 bases and J by 4 bases, leaving 14 bases between them. Germline-derived CDR1 and CDR2 are MNHNY and SVGAGI (reference sequence). The CDR3 covers 13 residues. CDR3 nucleotides: TGTGCCAGCGGGAAAATGGGAGGAGAGACCCAGTACTTC. Its translation: CASGKMGGETQYF.

The V and J genes are TRBV7-2 and TRBJ2-3; 8 bases map to TRBD2. The CDR3 covers 15 residues. With V trimmed by 9 bases and J by 2 bases, 10 bases remained unmatched. Germline CDR1 and CDR2: SGHTA and FQGNSA. The CDR3 coding sequence is TGTGCCAGTGTTTCGGGGGGGCCCCTCACAGATACGCAGTATTTT. This translates into CASVSGGPLTDTQYF.

The rearrangement joins TRBV4-1 to TRBJ1-4; no firm D call. The germline V gene has CDR1 MGHRA and CDR2 YSYEKL. The V gene lost 1 base and the J gene lost 7 bases, with 7 bases spanning the gap. The CDR3 sequence is 13 residues long. CDR3 nucleotides: TGCGCCAGCAGCCAAGTTGAAGCTGAAAAACTGTTTTTT. This codes for CASSQVEAEKLFF.

The chain combines TRBV7-9 with TRBJ2-1, with D unresolved. The CDR3 totals 11 residues. V was clipped by 8 bases and J by 4 bases, with 6 bases between them. Germline values: CDR1 SEHNR, CDR2 FQNEAQ (reference sequence). CDR3 DNA: TGTGCCAGCCTACAGTACAATGAGCAGTTCTTC. Encoded protein: CASLQYNEQFF.

The rearrangement links TRBV5-1 to TRBJ2-5; 8 nucleotides agree with TRBD2. This CDR3 is built from 13 residues. J lost 5 bases, V lost 5 bases, and 5 bases had no gene match. CDR1 and CDR2 (germline): SGHRS, YFSETQ. This CDR3 reads CASRRGAGETQYF. Written as DNA, the CDR3 is TGCGCCAGCAGGCGGGGGGCTGGGGAGACCCAGTACTTC.

In its sample, this clone was seen a few times. The chain carries TRBV11-2 and TRBJ1-1; TRBD1 matches at 8 bases. Germline CDR1 and CDR2: SGHAT and FQNNGV. V shed 1 base, J shed 10 bases, and the junction held 2 bases outside the gene matches. CDR3 length: 12 amino acids. CDR3 protein: CASSLGGTGAFF. In DNA form, the CDR3 reads TGTGCCAGCAGCTTAGGAGGGACAGGAGCTTTCTTT.

This rearrangement joins TRBV7-2 to TRBJ2-1, with D maybe TRBD2 (6 bases). Germline V gene sequence: CDR1 SGHTA, CDR2 FQGNSA. V was cut by 1 base and J by 14 bases, with 12 bases left in between. This CDR3 comprises 12 residues. The chain's CDR3 is CASSLDGGLEFF. The CDR3 DNA reads TGTGCCAGCAGCTTAGATGGGGGGTTGGAGTTCTTC.

The V and J genes are TRBV9 and TRBJ2-3; possible D gene TRBD2, 6 bases. The germline CDR1 and CDR2 sequences are SGDLS and YYNGEE. Trimming left V 4 bases short and J 6 bases short, with 15 bases between. This CDR3 region has 14 residues. CDR3 sequence: CASSSRTGGDTQYF. The CDR3 coding sequence is TGTGCCAGCAGCTCCCGGACTGGGGGGGATACGCAGTATTTT. Looking up the rest from reference TRBV9 and TRBJ2-3 gives the full variable domain: DSGVTQTPKHLITATGQRVTLRCSPRSGDLSVYWYQQSLDQGLQFLIQYYNGEERAKGNILERFSAQQFPDLHSELNLSSLELGDSALYFCASSSRTGGDTQYFGPGTRLTVL.

The V gene is TRBV7-2, the J gene TRBJ2-5, with no clear D. V lost 0 bases to trimming and J lost 2 bases, with 4 bases between them. CDR3 size: 13 residues. CDR1 is SGHTA, CDR2 FQGNSA, per germline. CDR3 coding DNA: TGTGCCAGCAGCTTAGCGCGACAAGAGACCCAGTACTTC. It yields the protein CASSLARQETQYF.